A selection of T cell receptor beta chains follows, all from one sample in a study of T cells in Graves' hyperthyroidism and ophthalmopathy. Each CDR3 protein gets one entry after TCRdb re-called the multiplex PCR reads with MiXCR. Of a few hundred thousand distinct CDR3 sequences detected, roughly 50% appear once; the ten largest clones hold roughly 19%. What was sequenced was peripheral blood or thyroid tissue (not recorded which). Source of these receptors: an adult woman with Graves' disease, either hyperthyroidism or ophthalmopathy (not recorded which). Both conserved end residues are part of each CDR3. The order of the fields is CDR3 protein, CDR3 DNA, D gene, clone size, V gene, J gene. A D gene is named only where the DNA matches it firmly. The size entry is marked missing in some rows and otherwise reads once, few, many or a size class.

CAINPRARASGGYTF	TGTGCCATCAACCCTCGGGCCAGGGCTTCTGGTGGCTACACCTTC	NA	NA	TRBV10-3	TRBJ1-2
CASSLGAVYNSPLHF	TGCGCCAGCAGCTTGGGGGCAGTGTATAATTCACCCCTCCACTTT	NA	many	TRBV5-1	TRBJ1-6
CSAGAPLLWALNTEAFF	TGCAGTGCTGGGGCCCCACTCCTTTGGGCATTGAACACTGAAGCTTTCTTT	NA	many	TRBV20-1	TRBJ1-1
CASSEVGASGNTIYF	TGTGCCAGCAGTGAAGTAGGGGCCTCTGGAAACACCATATATTTT	NA	NA	TRBV2	TRBJ1-3
CASSLGGTGQETQYF	TGTGCTAGCAGCTTAGGAGGGACAGGTCAAGAGACCCAGTACTTC	TRBD1	many	TRBV7-7	TRBJ2-5
CSVEDTPGYEQYF	TGCAGCGTTGAAGATACTCCTGGGTACGAGCAGTACTTC	NA	NA	TRBV29-1	TRBJ2-7
CASSVGGAARETQYF	TGTGCCAGCAGCGTAGGCGGGGCAGCCAGGGAGACCCAGTACTTC	NA	NA	TRBV9	TRBJ2-5
CASSQDVVRGREQYF	TGTGCCAGCAGCCAAGATGTAGTGAGGGGGCGCGAGCAGTACTTC	TRBD1	NA	TRBV3-1	TRBJ2-7
CASSLRGQGTGETQYF	TGTGCCAGCAGCTTAAGGGGACAGGGGACTGGGGAGACCCAGTACTTC	TRBD1	NA	TRBV7-3	TRBJ2-5
CASSQSGSSGNTIYF	TGTGCCAGCAGCCAGAGCGGGAGTTCGGGAAACACCATATATTTT	NA	NA	TRBV7-2	TRBJ1-3
CASSEELRGNTEAFF	TGTGCCAGCAGTGAAGAACTCAGGGGAAACACTGAAGCTTTCTTT	NA	NA	TRBV6-1	TRBJ1-1
CATNRGTPPYEQYF	TGTGCCACCAACAGGGGCACACCGCCCTACGAGCAGTACTTC	TRBD1	many	TRBV19	TRBJ2-7
CASSTRDPQETQYF	TGTGCCAGCAGCACCCGGGACCCTCAAGAGACCCAGTACTTC	NA	NA	TRBV7-8	TRBJ2-5
CASSTRRTGKTQYF	TGTGCCAGCAGCACCCGGCGGACAGGCAAGACCCAGTACTTC	TRBD1	once	TRBV7-8	TRBJ2-5
CASSWVVGPGDNQPQHF	TGTGCCAGCAGCTGGGTCGTTGGTCCAGGGGACAATCAGCCCCAGCATTTT	NA	many	TRBV5-8	TRBJ1-5
CASTLGDKLSYEQYF	TGTGCCAGCACCCTCGGGGACAAACTCTCCTACGAGCAGTACTTC	NA	NA	TRBV2	TRBJ2-7
CASRMDLRPYYGYTF	TGTGCCAGTAGAATGGACTTAAGGCCGTACTATGGCTACACCTTC	NA	NA	TRBV19	TRBJ1-2
CSVESQGRTGELFF	TGCAGCGTTGAGTCCCAGGGACGCACCGGGGAGCTGTTTTTT	NA	many	TRBV29-1	TRBJ2-2